The next 18 T cell receptor beta chains were all read from a single sample in a study of T cells in localized non-small cell lung cancer. Using immunoSEQ multiplex PCR, the repertoire was profiled, and TCRdb retains in-frame clones only, with some absent. The sample has around 3,500 clones; 15% to 25% are singletons. Sequencing used lung tumor tissue, obtained before any cancer treatment. All receptors derive from a female donor older than 55 with stage II lung adenocarcinoma.

The gene calls are TRBV19 and TRBJ2-1; the D is unclear. The germline CDR1 and CDR2 sequences are LNHDA and SQIVND (reference sequence). The V end lost 5 bases, the J end lost 9 bases, and 14 bases lay between the germline ends. The length of the CDR3 is 13 residues. The CDR3 bases are TGTGCCAGTAGTGCCGGGCCCCGCGGTGAGCAGTTCTTC. Translating gives CASSAGPRGEQFF.

This clone rates as large. The rearrangement joins TRBV30 to TRBJ1-6, with TRBD1 identical over 9 bases. The CDR3 runs 14 residues. The V gene end was trimmed by 7 bases and the J gene end by 6 bases; junction bases not matched to a gene: 7. Germline CDR1 is GTSNPN and CDR2 is SVGIG (reference sequence). The CDR3 sequence is CASKQGASNSPLHF. CDR3 coding DNA: TGTGCCTCGAAACAGGGGGCAAGTAATTCACCCCTCCACTTT.

The chain recombines TRBV29-1 with TRBJ2-5, with 9 bases identical to TRBD1. The germline V gene has CDR1 SQVTM and CDR2 ANQGSEA. The CDR3 is made up of 14 amino acids. V was pared by 3 bases and J by 5 bases, with 7 bases of the junction left unmatched. CDR3 DNA: TGCAGCGTTGACATGGGACAGGGTGGTGAGACCCAGTACTTC. It is translated as CSVDMGQGGETQYF.

The V call is TRBV14, the J call TRBJ2-3; 9 positions match TRBD2. CDR3 size: 15 residues. Germline-derived CDR1 and CDR2 are SGHDN and FVKESK. The V gene end was trimmed by 1 base and the J gene end by 6 bases; junction bases not matched to a gene: 5. CDR3 sequence: CASSQVGLATDTQYF. The CDR3 nucleotides are TGTGCCAGCAGCCAAGTGGGACTAGCTACGGATACGCAGTATTTT.

DNA for the CDR3: TGTGCCAGCAGTGAAGCTGGCAGGTTAGGCGGCTACACCTTC. Protein product: CASSEAGRLGGYTF. The gene calls are TRBV6-1 and TRBJ1-2, with D hard to call. The V gene's germline CDR1 is MNHNS and CDR2 SASEGT. V lost 0 bases to trimming and J lost 8 bases, with 13 bases between them. The CDR3 totals 14 residues.

This clone has just a few counts. The chain employs TRBV23-1 and TRBJ1-2; possible D gene TRBD1, 5 bases. TRBV23-1 is an ORF, and what it does is uncertain. The CDR3 loop spans 13 amino acids. V was shortened by 6 bases and J by 7 bases, with 15 bases between the two germline ends. The CDR3 region is CASSLAQGLGYTF. The DNA of the CDR3 is TGCGCCAGCAGCTTGGCTCAGGGACTTGGCTACACCTTC.

This clone was counted between two and nine times. The chain links TRBV18 to TRBJ2-2, with TRBD1 identical over 7 bases. The germline V gene encodes CDR1 KGHSH and CDR2 LQKENI. This CDR3 has 16 amino acids. V was clipped by 4 bases and J by 1 base; unmatched bases: 6. CDR3 in amino acids: CASSLRQGRNTGELFF. The CDR3 bases are TGTGCCAGCTCACTACGACAGGGAAGGAACACCGGGGAGCTGTTTTTT.

The chain uses TRBV19 and TRBJ2-7; no definite D call. In germline, CDR1 is LNHDA, CDR2 SQIVND (reference sequence). Trimming cost V 10 bases and J 5 bases, with 21 bases left between them. The CDR3 runs to 14 residues. In DNA, the CDR3 is TGTGCCACCCGCGTCTCGGACGACGACGACGAGCAGTACTTC. Encoded protein: CATRVSDDDDEQYF.

The genes are TRBV28 and TRBJ1-2; tentative D call: TRBD1 (6 bases). Germline-derived CDR1 and CDR2 are MDHEN and SYDVKM. V was shortened by 7 bases and J by 2 bases, with 14 bases between the two germline ends. This CDR3 has 14 residues. CDR3 in amino acids: CASKNPTGNYGYTF. The CDR3 region has the DNA TGTGCCAGCAAAAACCCCACAGGGAACTATGGCTACACCTTC.

This chain links TRBV5-1 with TRBJ2-1; D perhaps matches TRBD2 (6 bases). The CDR3 covers 14 residues. Germline loops: CDR1 SGHRS, CDR2 YFSETQ. Trimming left V 2 bases short and J 7 bases short, with 13 bases between. CDR3 DNA sequence: TGCGCCAGCAGCTTCGGGGGAGCGAGGAATGAGCAGTTCTTC. It yields the protein CASSFGGARNEQFF.

This clone occurred a few times. The rearrangement uses TRBV5-1 and TRBJ2-6; TRBD1 aligns across 8 bases. Per germline, CDR1 SGHRS and CDR2 YFSETQ. The CDR3 is 14 residues long. The trim removed 3 bases at V and 11 bases at J, leaving 7 bases unmatched. CDR3 in amino acids: CASSSGQGLDVLTF. CDR3 nucleotides: TGCGCCAGCAGCTCCGGACAGGGACTCGACGTCCTGACTTTC.

The chain recombines TRBV18 with TRBJ1-6; 7 nucleotides agree with TRBD1. This CDR3 is built from 16 residues. V was pared by 1 base and J by 7 bases, with 7 bases of the junction left unmatched. Germline lookup yields CDR1 KGHSH and CDR2 LQKENI. The CDR3 sequence is CASSPQTGIGNSPLHF. CDR3 in DNA: TGTGCCAGCTCACCACAGACAGGGATTGGCAATTCACCCCTCCACTTT. Full variable domain (missing parts from reference TRBV18 and TRBJ1-6): NAGVMQNPRHLVRRRGQEARLRCSPMKGHSHVYWYRQLPEEGLKFMVYLQKENIIDESGMPKERFSAEFPKEGPSILRIQQVVRGDSAAYFCASSPQTGIGNSPLHFGNGTRLTVT.

The table lists this clone with a few counts. The chain uses TRBV28 and TRBJ2-7, with 8 positions matching TRBD1. Germline V lookup: CDR1 MDHEN, CDR2 SYDVKM. The CDR3 contains 14 residues. V lost 3 bases and J lost 4; bases outside the gene matches: 5. In DNA form, the CDR3 reads TGTGCCAGCAGTTTCCAGGGGGCGGCTTACGAGCAGTACTTC. It codes for CASSFQGAAYEQYF.

This clone was counted only a few times. The rearrangement uses TRBV5-1 and TRBJ2-1, with D hard to call. Germline V gene lookup returns CDR1 SGHRS and CDR2 YFSETQ. The V end lost 0 bases, the J end lost 0 bases, and 4 bases lay between the germline ends. The CDR3 length is 14 residues. Here the CDR3 reads CASSLEISYNEQFF. The CDR3 bases are TGCGCCAGCAGCTTGGAAATCTCCTACAATGAGCAGTTCTTC.

This clone was seen a few times. The chain links TRBV11-3 to TRBJ2-1, with 9 bases aligning to TRBD2. CDR3 length: 15 residues. Germline V gene lookup returns CDR1 SGHNT and CDR2 YENEEA. V trimming: 5 bases; J trimming: 10 bases; junction bases outside the gene matches: 12. The CDR3 region is CASSPWVAGDPEQFF. DNA for the CDR3: TGTGCCAGCAGCCCTTGGGTAGCGGGAGACCCCGAGCAGTTCTTC.

The sample holds a few counts of this clone. The J gene is TRBJ1-2, the V gene TRBV28; D is unclear. With 7 bases removed from V and 8 bases from J, the gap between germline ends came to 14 bases. The CDR3 covers 12 residues. CDR1 is MDHEN, CDR2 SYDVKM, per germline. DNA of the CDR3: TGTGCCAGCACTTCCGGGAGAGAAGGCTACACCTTC. Amino acids: CASTSGREGYTF.

This clone was recorded once. The chain is built from TRBV5-1 and TRBJ2-5; D perhaps matches TRBD2 (5 bases). V lost 3 bases and J 5 bases, leaving 14 bases between the germline ends. The CDR3 contains 14 residues. Per the germline V gene, CDR1 is SGHRS and CDR2 is YFSETQ. The CDR3 protein is CASSSVGGGETQYF. For the CDR3, the DNA is TGCGCCAGCAGCTCGGTTGGAGGTGGGGAGACCCAGTACTTC. The entire variable domain, with the rest obtained from reference TRBV5-1 and TRBJ2-5, is as follows: KAGVTQTPRYLIKTRGQQVTLSCSPISGHRSVSWYQQTPGQGLQFLFEYFSETQRNKGNFPGRFSGRQFSNSRSEMNVSTLELGDSALYLCASSSVGGGETQYFGPGTRLLVL.

This clone has a handful of counts. This chain connects TRBV18 to TRBJ1-5, with D perhaps matching TRBD1 (5 bases). V lost 3 bases and J lost 1, with 10 bases in between. Germline values: CDR1 KGHSH, CDR2 LQKENI. This CDR3 has 15 residues. The CDR3 reads CASSPGQRSNQPQHF. CDR3 sequence (DNA): TGTGCCAGCTCACCGGGGCAGAGGAGCAATCAGCCCCAGCATTTT.